Each of the 20 T cell receptor beta chains below was sequenced from the same sample in a study of T cells in Graves' hyperthyroidism and ophthalmopathy. RNA transcripts were the template for amplifying TCR beta CDR3 regions. First-round RT-PCR with HTBI primers amplified the TCR CDR3 region. TCRdb itself ran the multiplex PCR reads through MiXCR, one entry per CDR3 protein. Among about 290,000 distinct CDR3 sequences listed, roughly 17% were seen once. The sequencing input was blood. The source is a man aged 25 to 40 with Graves' hyperthyroidism.

This clonotype occurred many times. The chain recombines TRBV2 with TRBJ2-1; 7 bases are a match to TRBD2. The CDR3 covers 12 residues. The germline gives CDR1 SNHLY, CDR2 FYNNEI. Germline trimming cut 5 bases from V and 11 bases from J; bases unmatched to any gene: 6. CDR3 nucleotide sequence: TGTGCCAGCAGTCTAGCGGTGAATCAGCAGTTCTTC. This gives the protein CASSLAVNQQFF. Using reference TRBV2 and TRBJ2-1 for the parts outside the CDR3, the full variable domain is EPEVTQTPSHQVTQMGQEVILRCVPISNHLYFYWYRQILGQKVEFLVSFYNNEISEKSEIFDDQFSVERPDGSNFTLKIRSTKLEDSAMYFCASSLAVNQQFFGPGTRLTVL.

This chain uses TRBV27 with TRBJ2-7; TRBD2 is a possible D gene (5 bases). V shed 4 bases and J shed 6 bases, with 13 bases lying between them. CDR3 size: 13 residues. Germline lookup yields CDR1 MNHEY and CDR2 SMNVEV (reference sequence). The CDR3 here is CASSSNLRVEQYF. The CDR3 bases are TGTGCCAGCAGTTCCAATCTGAGGGTCGAGCAGTACTTC.

This clonotype showed up many times. V usage is TRBV2 and J usage is TRBJ2-1; 7 nucleotides align to TRBD2. CDR3 length: 14 amino acids. The V and J ends lost 10 bases and 6 bases, in that order; junction bases with no gene match: 12. Per germline, CDR1 SNHLY and CDR2 FYNNEI. CDR3 DNA: TGTGCCACCCGGGAGCGGGAAGTACCCAATGAGCAGTTCTTC. It translates to CATREREVPNEQFF.

In its sample, this clonotype was seen many times. V gene TRBV9 combines with J gene TRBJ2-3, with D perhaps given as TRBD1 or TRBD2 (5 bases each). Germline values: CDR1 SGDLS, CDR2 YYNGEE. V was cut by 4 bases and J by 2 bases, with 14 bases left in between. The CDR3 has 15 amino acids. CDR3 loop: CASSSGHDPTDTQYF. The DNA for the CDR3 is TGTGCCAGCAGCAGCGGACATGACCCCACAGATACGCAGTATTTT.

This clonotype has just a few counts. J is TRBJ2-7 and V is TRBV5-5; TRBD2 is a possible D gene (5 bases). The CDR3 extends over 15 amino acids. CDR1 and CDR2 from the germline V gene are SGHKS and YYEKEE (reference sequence). V lost 0 bases, J lost 0 bases, and 10 bases lay in between. The CDR3 region has the DNA TGTGCCAGCAGCTTGGGGGGAGTTAGCTCCTACGAGCAGTACTTC. Translated: CASSLGGVSSYEQYF.

This clonotype has just a few counts. The V and J genes are TRBV5-1 and TRBJ1-1, with D perhaps TRBD1 (5 bases). Germline V gene sequence: CDR1 SGHRS, CDR2 YFSETQ. The germline V and J ends were trimmed by 2 bases and 4 bases, with 15 bases remaining between them. CDR3 size: 15 residues. The CDR3 sequence: CASSFSQGGGTEAFF. In DNA, the CDR3 is TGCGCCAGCAGCTTTTCCCAGGGAGGAGGCACTGAAGCTTTCTTT. The complete variable domain, with remaining parts taken from reference TRBV5-1 and TRBJ1-1, reads KAGVTQTPRYLIKTRGQQVTLSCSPISGHRSVSWYQQTPGQGLQFLFEYFSETQRNKGNFPGRFSGRQFSNSRSEMNVSTLELGDSALYLCASSFSQGGGTEAFFGQGTRLTVV.

This clonotype was picked up a small number of times. The V call is TRBV5-1, the J call TRBJ1-4, with 7 bases matching TRBD1. From germline, CDR1 is SGHRS and CDR2 YFSETQ. This CDR3 contains 14 residues. Germline trimming cut 2 bases from V and 4 bases from J; bases unmatched to any gene: 2. The CDR3 here is CASSFQGDNEKLFF. The CDR3 nucleotides are TGCGCCAGCAGCTTTCAGGGGGATAATGAAAAACTGTTTTTT.

This clonotype was counted many times. CDR3 bases: TGTGCCAGCAGCTTGAGGAGCGGGAGTGTCTACGAGCAGTACTTC. Translation: CASSLRSGSVYEQYF. The rearrangement uses TRBV5-5 and TRBJ2-7; 8 bases fit TRBD2. Germline V gene lookup returns CDR1 SGHKS and CDR2 YYEKEE (reference sequence). The CDR3 runs to 15 residues. The ends lost 1 base at V and 3 bases at J; junction bases unmatched: 6.

This clonotype was recorded many times. The rearrangement uses TRBV18 and TRBJ2-3; 10 bases align to TRBD2. The V and J ends lost 6 bases and 1 base, in that order; junction bases with no gene match: 7. CDR1 KGHSH and CDR2 LQKENI come from the germline V gene. The CDR3 totals 16 residues. The CDR3 bases are TGTGCCAGCTCGACAGCAGGGACTAGCGGCACAGATACGCAGTATTTT. It codes for CASSTAGTSGTDTQYF.

This chain links TRBV27 with TRBJ2-2; 8 nucleotides match TRBD1. CDR1 MNHEY and CDR2 SMNVEV come from the germline V gene (reference sequence). CDR3 size: 17 residues. After removal of 3 bases from V and 4 bases from J, the junction contained 10 bases not matched to a gene. The CDR3 loop is CASSFRHGQGCTGELFF. CDR3 sequence (DNA): TGTGCCAGCAGTTTCCGACACGGACAGGGCTGCACCGGGGAGCTGTTTTTT.

The CDR3 protein is CATSDHSGTPTETQYF. The CDR3 DNA reads TGTGCCACCAGTGACCATTCCGGGACTCCGACTGAGACCCAGTACTTC. The chain has TRBV24-1 and TRBJ2-5; possible D gene TRBD2, 6 bases. CDR1 is KGHDR, CDR2 SFDVKD, per germline. Deletions cut 4 bases from V and 5 bases from J, with 19 bases between. This CDR3 is 16 amino acids long.

The chain employs TRBV20-1 and TRBJ1-4; TRBD1 matches 7 bases. The CDR3 sequence is 13 residues long. From germline, CDR1 is DFQATT and CDR2 SNEGSKA (reference sequence). V trimming: 6 bases; J trimming: 8 bases; junction bases outside the gene matches: 9. The CDR3, as DNA: TGCAGTGCAACACAGGGGTTAAGAGAAAAACTGTTTTTT. Protein: CSATQGLREKLFF.

There are many counts of this clonotype. The chain has TRBV2 and TRBJ1-4; TRBD1 agrees at 9 bases. Germline CDR1 SNHLY, CDR2 FYNNEI. J gave up 8 bases and V 4 bases, and 5 bases lay outside the gene matches. The CDR3 runs to 14 residues. CDR3 DNA sequence: TGTGCCAGCAGTGCTTGGACAGGGGAGGAAAAACTGTTTTTT. This gives the protein CASSAWTGEEKLFF.

Turning to this clonotype: The junction shows a germline mismatch at one end, possibly a read error. The rearrangement uses TRBV9 and TRBJ2-3; 8 bases match TRBD2. This CDR3 is 16 amino acids long. Germline assignment: CDR1 SGDLS and CDR2 YYNGEE. CDR3: CASSGGGTRATYTQYF. CDR3 sequence (DNA): TGTGCCAGCAGCGGAGGGGGGACTAGAGCCACATATACGCAGTATTTT.

Points on this clonotype: Being one base from a much bigger clone, this may be a read error. V is TRBV18 and J is TRBJ2-1, with a weak D call TRBD2 (6 bases). CDR1 is KGHSH and CDR2 is LQKENI in the germline V gene. V dropped 3 bases and J dropped 10 bases, with 13 bases sitting between them. The CDR3 consists of 13 residues. The CDR3 region has the DNA TGTGCCAGCTCACCGGGAGGTGACCACGAGCAGTTCTTC. Translating gives CASSPGGDHEQFF.

Concerning this clonotype itself: This sequence may be a read error, since a much larger clone differs from it by one base. The genes are TRBV6-2 or TRBV6-3 and TRBJ2-7, with TRBD1 identical over 7 bases. V was pared by 10 bases and J by 1 base, with 10 bases of the junction left unmatched. Germline CDR1 and CDR2: MNHEY and SVGEGT. The CDR3 length is 14 residues. The CDR3 coding sequence is TGTGCCACCCAGGGGGTGGGGCAGTCCTACGAGCAGTACTTC. This gives the protein CATQGVGQSYEQYF.

The chain couples TRBV7-2 to TRBJ1-5; tentative D call: TRBD1 (5 bases). CDR3 size: 17 residues. Trimming cost V 1 base and J 2 bases, with 15 bases left between them. Per germline, CDR1 SGHTA and CDR2 FQGNSA. The CDR3 region is CASSLDGYGGGNQPQHF. As DNA, the CDR3 is TGTGCCAGCAGCTTAGATGGGTACGGGGGTGGCAATCAGCCCCAGCATTTT.

This clonotype occurred many times. The chain has TRBV2 and TRBJ2-5; D not resolved. Germline lookup yields CDR1 SNHLY and CDR2 FYNNEI. This CDR3 is built from 12 residues. Trimming took 6 bases from V and 4 from J, leaving 9 bases between them. For the CDR3, the DNA is TGTGCCAGCAGGGTTCCCGGAGAGACCCAGTACTTC. Encoded protein: CASRVPGETQYF.

This clonotype was seen many times. This CDR3 is CASSPIGAQPRDTQYF. As DNA, the CDR3 is TGTGCCAGCTCCCCGATCGGGGCCCAACCCAGAGATACGCAGTATTTT. The rearrangement links TRBV18 to TRBJ2-3; the D call may be TRBD1 or TRBD2 (5 bases each). The CDR3 spans 16 residues. V lost 6 bases, J lost 5 bases, and 21 bases lay in between. Germline V lookup: CDR1 KGHSH, CDR2 LQKENI. Using reference TRBV18 and TRBJ2-3 for the parts outside the CDR3, the full variable domain is NAGVMQNPRHLVRRRGQEARLRCSPMKGHSHVYWYRQLPEEGLKFMVYLQKENIIDESGMPKERFSAEFPKEGPSILRIQQVVRGDSAAYFCASSPIGAQPRDTQYFGPGTRLTVL.

V is TRBV10-2 and J is TRBJ2-3; D is ambiguous. V lost 0 bases and J 4 bases, leaving 8 bases between the germline ends. The CDR3 is 14 amino acids. The V gene's germline CDR1 is WSHSY and CDR2 SAAADI. Written as DNA, the CDR3 is TGCGCCAGCAGTGAGTCTCGGATATCAGATACGCAGTATTTT. Translated, it gives CASSESRISDTQYF.